This T cell receptor beta chain was captured in a study of shared clonotypes between healthy human individuals. Overall study results and limits: Clonotypes which were not shared had lower generation probabilities than clonotypes that all four donors shared.

Deep was the level used in running the assay. Clones were read by immunoSEQ multiplex PCR, and TCRdb kept only the in-frame ones, dropping some. The profile shows 550,000 to 700,000 clones, about 80% of them singletons. The germline V gene encodes CDR1 MRHNA and CDR2 SNTAGT. V shed 6 bases, J shed 7 bases, and the junction held 9 bases outside the gene matches. The CDR3 consists of 16 residues. This clone appeared once. Its cognate antigen is unknown. Sequencing was carried out using memory CD4+ T cells sorted from blood. This sample's subset: CD45RA-negative fraction. The rearrangement uses TRBV6-4 and TRBJ2-1; 13 nucleotides agree with TRBD2. This receptor was taken from a woman aged 25 to 39 in good health. CDR3 DNA sequence: TGTGCCAGCAGCGACACTGGGACTAGCGGGATTAATGAGCAGTTCTTC. The encoded protein is CASSDTGTSGINEQFF.